These T cell receptor beta chains were read from a single sample in a study of CD8 T cells in Susac syndrome. Each CDR3 protein gets one entry after TCRdb re-called the immunoSEQ multiplex PCR reads with MiXCR. This table holds some 110,000 distinct CDR3 sequences, about 92% found once. What was sequenced was CD4+ T cells from PBMCs. The receptor source for this set is a human donor with multiple sclerosis. Both conserved end residues are part of each CDR3. A D gene is named only where the DNA matches it firmly. Some rows mark clone size as missing; the rest say once, few, many or name a class of expanded clone.

d_call	clone_size	j_call	v_call	cdr3_nt	cdr3_aa
TRBD1	once	TRBJ2-5	TRBV2	TGTGCCAGCAGTGAACTCCGGGACAGGGGTGCGACCCAGTACTTC	CASSELRDRGATQYF
.	.	TRBJ2-3	TRBV28	TGTGCCAGCACAAGGGCTAGTAGCACAGATACGCAGTATTTT	CASTRASSTDTQYF
.	.	TRBJ2-3	TRBV27	TGTGCCAGCAGTTTAGGAAGGGGCAGGGGTTTCACAGATACGCAGTATTTT	CASSLGRGRGFTDTQYF
.	once	TRBJ2-1	TRBV20-1	TGCAGTGCCCGGTCCGAGACTTCCTACAATGAGCAGTTCTTC	CSARSETSYNEQFF
.	.	TRBJ1-1	TRBV4-1	TGCGCCAGCAGCCAAGATAGGGGGGGACGGTCGAACACTGAAGCTTTCTTT	CASSQDRGGRSNTEAFF
.	.	TRBJ2-3	TRBV4-2	TGTGCCAGCAGCCAAGATTGGGGGCGGGGGCTGGGGGCAGATACGCAGTATTTT	CASSQDWGRGLGADTQYF
.	.	TRBJ1-2	TRBV2	TGTGCCAGTCGTAACCCGACAGGAGACTATGGCTACACCTTC	CASRNPTGDYGYTF
.	.	TRBJ2-1	TRBV5-1	TGCGCCAGCAGCTTAGGGGACAAAGGGGATGAGCAGTTCTTC	CASSLGDKGDEQFF
.	.	TRBJ1-3	TRBV20-1	TGCAGTGCTACCCCAGGGCGTGAAAACACCATATATTTT	CSATPGRENTIYF
.	.	TRBJ1-6	TRBV9	TGTGCCAGCAGCGTAGAAGACGGAGGCGGGTATCCCCTCCACTTT	CASSVEDGGGYPLHF
.	.	TRBJ2-7	TRBV12-3/TRBV12-4	TGTGCCAGCAGACCAAACAGGGGAGGCTCCTACGAGCAGTACTTC	CASRPNRGGSYEQYF
.	once	TRBJ1-5	TRBV28	TGTGCCAGCAGCTGGGGAAATCAGCCCCAGCATTTT	CASSWGNQPQHF
TRBD1	.	TRBJ1-6	TRBV6-5	TGTGCCAGCAGTTCGGGACAGGGGTATAATTCACCCCTCCACTTT	CASSSGQGYNSPLHF
.	.	TRBJ2-5	TRBV29-1	TGCAGCGCGGCGGGGTTCCAAGAGACCCAGTACTTC	CSAAGFQETQYF
.	.	TRBJ1-1	TRBV19	TGTGCCAGTAGCTACACTTTCATGAACACTGAAGCTTTCTTT	CASSYTFMNTEAFF
TRBD1	.	TRBJ2-7	TRBV28	TGTGCCAGCAGATTTTGGGACAGGACGGGCGGCGAGCAGTACTTC	CASRFWDRTGGEQYF
TRBD1	.	TRBJ2-5	TRBV12-3/TRBV12-4	TGTGCCAGCAGCCCGGGCGCCGGGACAGGAGAGACCCAGTACTTC	CASSPGAGTGETQYF
.	.	TRBJ2-1	TRBV5-1	TGCGCCAGCAGCGGGGCCGGGGGCGGGAATTACAATGAGCAGTTCTTC	CASSGAGGGNYNEQFF
.	.	TRBJ1-5	TRBV5-4	TGTGCCAGCAGCACGCAGGGGTTAGGTCAGCCCCAGCATTTT	CASSTQGLGQPQHF
.	.	TRBJ1-1	TRBV30	TGTGCCTGGAGTCAGGAAGGGGCGTGGGCTTTCTTT	CAWSQEGAWAFF
.	few	TRBJ1-1	TRBV18	TGTGCCAGCTCCCCGGGACCGCTGAACACTGAAGCTTTCTTT	CASSPGPLNTEAFF
.	.	TRBJ1-1	TRBV5-1	TGCGCCAGCAGTCCTGGGGGGGTGTACACTGAAGCTTTCTTT	CASSPGGVYTEAFF
TRBD1	.	TRBJ1-1	TRBV5-6	TGTGCCAGCAGCTCCTGGACAGGGTGGACTGAAGCTTTCTTT	CASSSWTGWTEAFF
.	.	TRBJ1-5	TRBV30	TGTGCCTGGAGTGTAACAGGAACGGGCAATCAGCCCCAGCATTTT	CAWSVTGTGNQPQHF
.	.	TRBJ1-1	TRBV9	TGTGCCAGCAGCACACAATCGGACCTGGGGACTGAAGCTTTCTTT	CASSTQSDLGTEAFF
.	.	TRBJ2-5	TRBV5-1	TGCGCCAGCAGTCTGGGGCGGGACTCTTTAAGGGAGACCCAGTACTTC	CASSLGRDSLRETQYF
TRBD1	.	TRBJ1-4	TRBV2	TGTGCCAGCAGTCCTTTCGGGACAGGGAGGGAAAAACTGTTTTTT	CASSPFGTGREKLFF
.	once	TRBJ2-5	TRBV2	TGTGCCAGCAGTGACAGGAGCCCCCAAGAGACCCAGTACTTC	CASSDRSPQETQYF
.	.	TRBJ1-6	TRBV30	TGTGCCTGGAGTGTAGTCAGGGGCAATTCACCCCTCCACTTT	CAWSVVRGNSPLHF
TRBD1	.	TRBJ1-3	TRBV6-1	TGTGCCAGCAGATCCGAACAGGGGGTGCGCTCTGGAAACACCATATATTTT	CASRSEQGVRSGNTIYF
.	.	TRBJ2-5	TRBV19	TGTGCCAGTAGTATAGCGGGCAGGGGAGAGACCCAGTACTTC	CASSIAGRGETQYF
.	.	TRBJ1-5	TRBV30	TGTGCCTGGAGTGTACCCAGGGATCAGCCCCAGCATTTT	CAWSVPRDQPQHF
.	.	TRBJ1-6	TRBV18	TGTGCCAGCTCACCAGCCGGTTCAAGTAATTCACCCCTCCACTTT	CASSPAGSSNSPLHF
TRBD2	.	TRBJ2-2	TRBV7-3	TGTGCCAGCAGCTCGGGACTAGCGGGGAGGTGGGAGCTGTTTTTT	CASSSGLAGRWELFF
TRBD1	.	TRBJ1-6	TRBV7-3	TGTGCCAGCAGCTGGACAGGGGGCGCGGATTCACCCCTCCACTTT	CASSWTGGADSPLHF
.	.	TRBJ2-5	TRBV7-3	TGTGCCAGCAGCATGACCCGTGACGAGACCCAGTACTTC	CASSMTRDETQYF
.	.	TRBJ1-1	TRBV5-1	TGCGCCAGCAGCCCGATGGGGAACACTGAAGCTTTCTTT	CASSPMGNTEAFF
TRBD2	.	TRBJ2-1	TRBV7-2	TGTGCCAGCAGCTCCGGGACTAGCGGCAATGAGCAGTTCTTC	CASSSGTSGNEQFF
.	.	TRBJ1-5	TRBV6-5	TGTGCCAGCAGTTACTCAGGGTTTGGCCAGCCCCAGCATTTT	CASSYSGFGQPQHF
.	.	TRBJ1-1	TRBV30	TGTGCCTGGAGTGGGGGAGCGAGTGAAGCTTTCTTT	CAWSGGASEAFF
.	.	TRBJ2-3	TRBV20-1	TGCAGTGCCGAGGGAAAGGGGGGGCGCGCAGATACGCAGTATTTT	CSAEGKGGRADTQYF
TRBD2	.	TRBJ2-5	TRBV12-3/TRBV12-4	TGTGCCAGCAGTTCACTAGCGGGACGAGAAACCCAGTACTTC	CASSSLAGRETQYF
.	.	TRBJ2-7	TRBV29-1	TGCAGCGTCTCCGGGACCCACGAGCAGTACTTC	CSVSGTHEQYF
TRBD1	.	TRBJ1-2	TRBV2	TGTGCCAGCAGCGACAGGGCCGGGGTCTATGGCTACACCTTC	CASSDRAGVYGYTF